This T cell receptor beta chain was captured in a study of blood T cell repertoires in COVID-19. Study information: Samples taken during acute and convalescent COVID-19 were collected in the United States, Italy and Spain. PBMCs, B-cell-depleted T cells, or T cells were the source of the cDNA or gDNA that made up the material.

Original data processing: Reference gene primer amplification yielded estimated nucleated cell counts. Assay: immunoSEQ multiplex PCR; the TCRdb copy retains only in-frame clones and omits some. D and trimming come from the DNA, and the V and J calls and clone size come from that table. The sample records under 300,000 clones, approximately 83% being singletons. Per the germline V gene, CDR1 is GTSNPN and CDR2 is SVGIG (reference sequence). Trimming removed 0 bases from V and 10 bases from J; junction bases left unmatched: 10. CDR3 size: 14 residues. V gene TRBV30 combines with J gene TRBJ1-1; 8 bases align to TRBD1. This clonotype was obtained from a woman between 65 and 79 years old with acute or convalescent COVID-19. The sample comprised peripheral blood. The CDR3 DNA sequence: TGTGCCTGGAGTGTACAGGGGGGGGGTGGAAGAGCTTTCTTT. Translation: CAWSVQGGGGRAFF. Full variable domain (outside the CDR3, taken from reference TRBV30 and TRBJ1-1): SQTIHQWPATLVQPVGSPLSLECTVEGTSNPNLYWYRQAAGRGLQLLFYSVGIGQISSEVPQNLSASRPQDRQFILSSKKLLLSDSGFYLCAWSVQGGGGRAFFGQGTRLTVV.